This TCR beta chain derives from a study of graft-versus-host responses after intestinal transplantation. About the study: Grafts that recipients had were multivisceral, liver-intestinal, or isolated intestinal transplants. Recipients were all induced with anti-thymocyte globulin, then given tacrolimus and steroids for around three years.

Study-wide points: Clonal ratios of graft-versus-host to host-versus-graft in allografts were high for patients exhibiting graft-donor T cell macrochimerism. Detection of GvH clones occurred in recipient marrow, and some had their first appearance in ileum or blood.

CDR3 length: 15 residues. The V end lost 5 bases, the J end lost 8 bases, and 18 bases lay between the germline ends. Per the germline V gene, CDR1 is SGHTA and CDR2 is FQGNSA. Profiling relied on immunoSEQ multiplex PCR, and the TCRdb table lists in-frame clones only, not all of them. The sample lists 65,000 to 100,000 clones, approximately 90% occurring once. Note on this clone: The antigen remains unidentified.

This clonotype originated in a human donor who was the organ donor for an intestinal transplant. V and J are TRBV7-2 and TRBJ1-4; tentatively, D is TRBD1 (5 bases). The input for sequencing was unstimulated CD8+ T cells sorted from spleen or lymph node cells, taken before transplant. The CDR3 DNA sequence: TGTGCCAGCAGCAAATTACCGGGTGGGGGGGAAAAACTGTTTTTT. This sequence encodes CASSKLPGGGEKLFF. The whole variable domain, filled in from reference TRBV7-2 and TRBJ1-4, reads GAGVSQSPSNKVTEKGKDVELRCDPISGHTALYWYRQSLGQGLEFLIYFQGNSAPDKSGLPSDRFSAERTGGSVSTLTIQRTQQEDSAVYLCASSKLPGGGEKLFFGSGTQLSVL.